The sequence of this TCR beta chain was determined in a study of blood T cell repertoires in COVID-19. In the study overall: Sites in the United States, Italy and Spain provided acute and convalescent COVID-19 samples. Sources were T cells, B-cell-depleted T cells, or PBMCs; the material itself was cDNA or gDNA.

The germline CDR1 and CDR2 sequences are KGHSH and LQKENI. This CDR3 has 15 amino acids. V lost 4 bases and J lost 0, with 10 bases in between. In Seattle, patients joined the study during active infection and were tracked longitudinally. In the original analysis: Reference gene primer amplification gave nucleated cell count estimates. Repertoires were generated with immunoSEQ multiplex PCR, while TCRdb's copy carries only in-frame clones and drops some. V and J calls and clone size are as listed in that table; D and trimming were resolved from the DNA. Here the sample spans over 70,000 clones, 91% being singletons.

The clonotype comes from a man aged 50-60 years with COVID-19, enrolled during active disease. The sequenced sample was peripheral blood. V gene TRBV18 combines with J gene TRBJ1-3, with D unclear. CDR3 protein: CASSHDGSSGNTIYF. The CDR3 nucleotides are TGTGCCAGCTCACACGACGGGAGCTCTGGAAACACCATATATTTT.